This T cell receptor (beta chain) was profiled in a study of Graves' ophthalmopathy and Graves' hyperthyroidism. About the research overall: Hyperthyroidism was classified as stable if no ophthalmopathy occurred within 18 months of follow-up. Overall study findings and caveats: The blood repertoire also included most expanded thyroid clonotypes above 0.001 frequency. Progression of ophthalmopathy was predicted by the model with roughly 71% sensitivity and approximately 72% specificity.

About this clonotype itself: As yet, its antigen is unknown. At one boundary the junction diverges from the germline segment, which might be a read error.

Exclusion criteria comprised other autoimmune diseases, uncontrolled infections, pregnancy or lactation in patients. CDR1 and CDR2 (germline): LNHNV, YYDKDF (reference sequence). The CDR3 totals 15 residues. Amplification targeted the TCR beta CDR3 regions, with RNA transcripts as the source material. First-round RT-PCR with HTBI primers preceded a second-round multiplex PCR. TCRdb itself ran the multiplex PCR reads through MiXCR, one entry per CDR3 protein. The sample shows over a million distinct CDR3 sequences, 35% to 40% of them seen only once. The chain combines TRBV15 with TRBJ1-2, with 12 nucleotides matching TRBD1. Source material: peripheral blood or thyroid tissue (not recorded which). The source is an adult man with Graves' hyperthyroidism. The CDR3 here is CAASSSGQGAYGYTF. CDR3 nucleotide sequence: TGTGCCGCCAGCAGCTCGGGACAGGGGGCGTATGGCTACACCTTC.